These T cell receptor beta chains were read from a single sample in a study of blood T cells in healthy people across ages. TCRdb processed the 5' RACE reads anew with MiXCR; each CDR3 protein has one entry. The data show roughly 1.5 million distinct CDR3 sequences, 35% to 45% seen once. The source material was blood. These TCRs come from a woman aged 18 to 35 in good health. Both conserved end residues are part of each CDR3. D genes are given only for firm matches. Size values are once, few and many counts, or a class for expanded clones, and some rows have none.

j_call: TRBJ2-1
d_call: -
v_call: TRBV12-3/TRBV12-4
clone_size: -
cdr3_aa: CASSLMETQFF
cdr3_nt: TGTGCCAGCAGTTTAATGGAGACCCAGTTCTTC

j_call: TRBJ2-5
d_call: -
v_call: TRBV9
clone_size: few
cdr3_aa: CASSPRGADQETQYF
cdr3_nt: TGTGCCAGCAGCCCCCGGGGTGCAGATCAAGAGACCCAGTACTTC

j_call: TRBJ2-3
d_call: -
v_call: TRBV29-1
clone_size: few
cdr3_aa: CSADGGALGLPDTQYF
cdr3_nt: TGCAGCGCTGATGGGGGGGCTTTGGGCCTTCCAGATACGCAGTATTTT

j_call: TRBJ2-7
d_call: TRBD1
v_call: TRBV6-2/TRBV6-3
clone_size: many
cdr3_aa: CASSYATGGYEQYF
cdr3_nt: TGTGCCAGCAGTTACGCGACAGGGGGCTACGAGCAGTACTTC

j_call: TRBJ2-7
d_call: -
v_call: TRBV4-1
clone_size: few
cdr3_aa: CASSQGDTGYEQYF
cdr3_nt: TGCGCCAGCAGCCAAGGGGACACCGGGTACGAGCAGTACTTC

j_call: TRBJ1-2
d_call: -
v_call: TRBV12-3/TRBV12-4
clone_size: -
cdr3_aa: CASSVAAWNYGYTF
cdr3_nt: TGTGCCAGCAGTGTAGCGGCTTGGAACTATGGCTACACCTTC

j_call: TRBJ2-6
d_call: -
v_call: TRBV25-1
clone_size: few
cdr3_aa: CASSRARANVLTF
cdr3_nt: TGTGCCAGCTCCCGTGCGCGGGCCAACGTCCTGACTTTC

j_call: TRBJ2-1
d_call: TRBD2
v_call: TRBV12-3/TRBV12-4
clone_size: -
cdr3_aa: CASGTGGSNEQFF
cdr3_nt: TGTGCCAGCGGTACGGGAGGCTCCAATGAGCAGTTCTTC

j_call: TRBJ2-2
d_call: -
v_call: TRBV15
clone_size: -
cdr3_aa: CATSRDNTGELFF
cdr3_nt: TGTGCCACCAGCAGAGATAATACCGGGGAGCTGTTTTTT

j_call: TRBJ1-2
d_call: -
v_call: TRBV6-5
clone_size: -
cdr3_aa: CASRYSGRPGGYTF
cdr3_nt: TGTGCCAGCAGGTACTCTGGCAGGCCGGGGGGCTACACCTTC

j_call: TRBJ2-5
d_call: TRBD2
v_call: TRBV7-9
clone_size: -
cdr3_aa: CASSSAAGWNEQYF
cdr3_nt: TGTGCCAGCAGCTCAGCAGCGGGGTGGAATGAGCAGTACTTC

j_call: TRBJ2-5
d_call: -
v_call: TRBV7-9
clone_size: -
cdr3_aa: CASSSRPVTQYF
cdr3_nt: TGTGCCAGCAGCTCCCGACCCGTGACCCAGTACTTC

j_call: TRBJ2-5
d_call: -
v_call: TRBV5-1
clone_size: -
cdr3_aa: CASSLEGVQYF
cdr3_nt: TGCGCCAGCAGCTTGGAGGGGGTCCAGTACTTC

j_call: TRBJ1-2
d_call: -
v_call: TRBV5-1
clone_size: few
cdr3_aa: CASSLDPRSYGYTF
cdr3_nt: TGCGCCAGCAGCTTGGATCCTAGGAGCTATGGCTACACCTTC

j_call: TRBJ2-5
d_call: -
v_call: TRBV12-3/TRBV12-4
clone_size: -
cdr3_aa: CASSFASGETQYF
cdr3_nt: TGTGCCAGCAGTTTCGCGTCGGGGGAGACCCAGTACTTC

j_call: TRBJ2-7
d_call: -
v_call: TRBV12-3/TRBV12-4
clone_size: -
cdr3_aa: CASTTGFRSSYEQYF
cdr3_nt: TGTGCCAGCACCACAGGGTTCCGTAGCTCCTACGAGCAGTACTTC

j_call: TRBJ2-7
d_call: -
v_call: TRBV20-1
clone_size: -
cdr3_aa: CSARANEQYF
cdr3_nt: TGCAGTGCTAGAGCCAATGAGCAGTACTTC

j_call: TRBJ1-2
d_call: TRBD1
v_call: TRBV19
clone_size: few
cdr3_aa: CASTNGGQDGYTF
cdr3_nt: TGTGCCAGTACTAACGGAGGACAGGATGGCTACACCTTC

j_call: TRBJ2-2
d_call: -
v_call: TRBV3-1
clone_size: -
cdr3_aa: CASSPQVTGVPGELFF
cdr3_nt: TGTGCCAGCAGCCCGCAAGTTACGGGAGTCCCCGGGGAGCTGTTTTTT

j_call: TRBJ2-1
d_call: TRBD2
v_call: TRBV14
clone_size: -
cdr3_aa: CASSLGTSGMNEQFF
cdr3_nt: TGTGCCAGCAGCCTCGGGACTAGCGGAATGAATGAGCAGTTCTTC

j_call: TRBJ1-5
d_call: -
v_call: TRBV12-3/TRBV12-4
clone_size: few
cdr3_aa: CASSRRVADNQPQHF
cdr3_nt: TGTGCCAGCAGTCGGAGGGTGGCCGACAATCAGCCCCAGCATTTT

j_call: TRBJ2-1
d_call: TRBD2
v_call: TRBV4-3
clone_size: -
cdr3_aa: CASSQDPGLAGVGEQFF
cdr3_nt: TGCGCCAGCAGCCAAGATCCGGGACTAGCGGGAGTTGGTGAGCAGTTCTTC

j_call: TRBJ1-1
d_call: -
v_call: TRBV7-3
clone_size: few
cdr3_aa: CASSPGGSRNTEAFF
cdr3_nt: TGTGCCAGCAGCCCCGGGGGCAGTCGGAACACTGAAGCTTTCTTT

j_call: TRBJ2-1
d_call: TRBD1
v_call: TRBV15
clone_size: few
cdr3_aa: CATSRVGGASYNEQFF
cdr3_nt: TGTGCCACCAGCAGAGTAGGGGGCGCATCCTACAATGAGCAGTTCTTC

j_call: TRBJ2-3
d_call: TRBD1
v_call: TRBV5-1
clone_size: -
cdr3_aa: CASSLRTGIPADTQYF
cdr3_nt: TGCGCCAGCAGCTTGAGGACAGGGATACCCGCAGATACGCAGTATTTT

j_call: TRBJ2-1
d_call: -
v_call: TRBV25-1
clone_size: few
cdr3_aa: CASSEVSEQFF
cdr3_nt: TGTGCCAGCAGTGAAGTTAGTGAGCAGTTCTTC

j_call: TRBJ2-4
d_call: -
v_call: TRBV24-1
clone_size: many
cdr3_aa: CATSDRDTIAKNIQYF
cdr3_nt: TGTGCCACCAGTGACCGGGACACCATAGCCAAAAACATTCAGTACTTC

j_call: TRBJ2-1
d_call: -
v_call: TRBV7-2
clone_size: -
cdr3_aa: CASILIRNEQFF
cdr3_nt: TGTGCCAGCATCTTAATTCGCAATGAGCAGTTCTTC

j_call: TRBJ1-2
d_call: TRBD1
v_call: TRBV20-1
clone_size: -
cdr3_aa: CSARRQRTGATYGYTF
cdr3_nt: TGCAGTGCTAGAAGACAGAGGACAGGGGCAACGTATGGCTACACCTTC

j_call: TRBJ1-5
d_call: TRBD1
v_call: TRBV2
clone_size: -
cdr3_aa: CASTGDSYQPQHF
cdr3_nt: TGTGCCAGCACCGGGGACAGTTATCAGCCCCAGCATTTT

j_call: TRBJ1-1
d_call: -
v_call: TRBV4-1
clone_size: -
cdr3_aa: CASSQGWFRDRTEAFF
cdr3_nt: TGCGCCAGCAGCCAAGGATGGTTCAGGGATCGGACTGAAGCTTTCTTT

j_call: TRBJ2-7
d_call: -
v_call: TRBV18
clone_size: few
cdr3_aa: CASSPGGKNNEQYF
cdr3_nt: TGTGCCAGCTCACCAGGTGGGAAAAACAACGAGCAGTACTTC

j_call: TRBJ1-5
d_call: TRBD1
v_call: TRBV20-1
clone_size: few
cdr3_aa: CSAEGQVGQPQHF
cdr3_nt: TGCAGTGCTGAGGGACAGGTGGGTCAGCCCCAGCATTTT

j_call: TRBJ1-2
d_call: TRBD1
v_call: TRBV5-1
clone_size: -
cdr3_aa: CASSTDRGTNYGYTF
cdr3_nt: TGCGCCAGCAGCACTGACAGGGGAACTAACTATGGCTACACCTTC

j_call: TRBJ2-2
d_call: -
v_call: TRBV9
clone_size: -
cdr3_aa: CASSIRQGNFNTGELFF
cdr3_nt: TGTGCCAGCAGCATTCGCCAGGGAAACTTCAACACCGGGGAGCTGTTTTTT

j_call: TRBJ1-1
d_call: TRBD1
v_call: TRBV10-3
clone_size: -
cdr3_aa: CAIRPGTGENTEAFF
cdr3_nt: TGTGCCATCAGGCCCGGGACAGGGGAGAACACTGAAGCTTTCTTT

j_call: TRBJ2-3
d_call: -
v_call: TRBV20-1
clone_size: -
cdr3_aa: CSAHGVEDTQYF
cdr3_nt: TGCAGTGCTCACGGGGTTGAGGATACGCAGTATTTT

j_call: TRBJ2-5
d_call: TRBD1
v_call: TRBV9
clone_size: -
cdr3_aa: CASSTEPGQGVQTQYF
cdr3_nt: TGTGCCAGCAGCACGGAGCCGGGACAGGGCGTTCAGACCCAGTACTTC

j_call: TRBJ2-7
d_call: -
v_call: TRBV9
clone_size: -
cdr3_aa: CASSVGVSQEAQYF
cdr3_nt: TGTGCCAGCAGCGTAGGAGTCAGCCAAGAGGCCCAGTACTTC

j_call: TRBJ1-3
d_call: -
v_call: TRBV20-1
clone_size: -
cdr3_aa: CSARVGTGNTIYF
cdr3_nt: TGCAGTGCTAGGGTTGGCACTGGAAACACCATATATTTT

j_call: TRBJ1-6
d_call: -
v_call: TRBV7-9
clone_size: few
cdr3_aa: CASSLRDGRFYNSPLHF
cdr3_nt: TGTGCCAGCAGCCTCCGGGACGGACGGTTCTATAATTCACCCCTCCACTTT

j_call: TRBJ2-3
d_call: -
v_call: TRBV5-1
clone_size: -
cdr3_aa: CASISGVPTDTQYF
cdr3_nt: TGCGCCAGCATCTCGGGGGTCCCCACAGATACGCAGTATTTT

j_call: TRBJ2-7
d_call: -
v_call: TRBV11-3
clone_size: few
cdr3_aa: CASSPGGPVDEQYF
cdr3_nt: TGTGCCAGCAGCCCCGGTGGCCCGGTGGACGAGCAGTACTTC

j_call: TRBJ1-5
d_call: -
v_call: TRBV12-3/TRBV12-4
clone_size: few
cdr3_aa: CASSPGTHANQPQHF
cdr3_nt: TGTGCCAGCAGCCCCGGGACGCATGCTAATCAGCCCCAGCATTTT